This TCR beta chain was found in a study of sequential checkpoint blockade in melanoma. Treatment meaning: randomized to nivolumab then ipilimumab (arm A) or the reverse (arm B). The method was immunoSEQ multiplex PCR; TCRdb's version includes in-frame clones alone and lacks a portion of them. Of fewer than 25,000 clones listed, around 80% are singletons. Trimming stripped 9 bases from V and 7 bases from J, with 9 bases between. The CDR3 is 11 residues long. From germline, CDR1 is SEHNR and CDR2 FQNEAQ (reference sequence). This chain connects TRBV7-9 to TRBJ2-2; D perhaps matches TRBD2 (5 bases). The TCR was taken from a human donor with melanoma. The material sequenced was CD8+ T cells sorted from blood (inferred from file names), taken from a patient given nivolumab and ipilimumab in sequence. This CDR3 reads CASAGGGELFF. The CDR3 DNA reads TGTGCCAGTGCTGGAGGCGGGGAGCTGTTTTTT. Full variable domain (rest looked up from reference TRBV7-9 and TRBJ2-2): DTGVSQNPRHKITKRGQNVTFRCDPISEHNRLYWYRQTLGQGPEFLTYFQNEAQLEKSRLLSDRFSAERPKGSFSTLEIQRTEQGDSAMYLCASAGGGELFFGEGSRLTVL.